These 8 T cell receptor beta chains originate from one sample sequenced in a study of blood T cell repertoires in COVID-19. Produced via immunoSEQ multiplex PCR; TCRdb's table is partial and in-frame only. The repertoire holds about 88,000 clones, with around 88% as singletons. Sequences were obtained from peripheral blood. The source of these receptors is a woman aged 55-75 years with COVID-19, enrolled during active disease.

CDR3 loop: CASSSGGYTGELFF. CDR3 nucleotides: TGTGCCAGCAGTTCTGGGGGGTACACCGGGGAGCTGTTTTTT. The chain recombines TRBV6-2 or TRBV6-3 with TRBJ2-2, with D perhaps TRBD2 (6 bases). The germline V gene has CDR1 MNHEY and CDR2 SVGEGT. The CDR3 contains 14 residues. Trimming shortened V by 4 bases and J by 3 bases, and 9 bases separated the two germline ends.

The chain couples TRBV4-3 to TRBJ2-1, with D perhaps TRBD2 (5 bases). Germline lookup yields CDR1 LGHNA and CDR2 YSLEER. The V end was cut by 5 bases, the J end by 0 bases, with 17 bases between. CDR3 length equals 17 residues. CDR3 bases: TGCGCCAGCAGCACGGAGGCAGAGGAGATCTCCTACAATGAGCAGTTCTTC. Protein: CASSTEAEEISYNEQFF.

This chain joins TRBV9 and TRBJ1-5; D perhaps matches TRBD1 (5 bases). Trimming pared 4 bases from V and 7 bases from J, leaving 18 bases between. The CDR3 contains 15 residues. Looked up from germline, CDR1 is SGDLS and CDR2 is YYNGEE. This CDR3 is CASSSGTGGWQPQHF. The CDR3 DNA is TGTGCCAGCAGCTCCGGGACGGGGGGTTGGCAGCCCCAGCATTTT.

This clone was seen just once. The rearrangement links TRBV10-2 to TRBJ2-3, with TRBD1 matching 10 bases. V shed 6 bases and J 1 base; nucleotides not matched to a gene: 1. The germline CDR1 and CDR2 sequences are WSHSY and SAAADI. The CDR3 length is 14 residues. The CDR3 region is CASRDRGGTDTQYF. CDR3 DNA sequence: TGCGCCAGCAGGGACAGGGGGGGCACAGATACGCAGTATTTT.

The chain has TRBV2 and TRBJ2-5; D is ambiguous. V shed 2 bases and J shed 2 bases, with 9 bases lying between them. Germline CDR1 and CDR2: SNHLY and FYNNEI. This CDR3 is built from 14 residues. The CDR3 here is CASSELSTQETQYF. Here the CDR3 DNA reads TGTGCCAGCAGTGAATTGTCTACTCAAGAGACCCAGTACTTC.

This sequence joins TRBV11-2 and TRBJ2-7; 12 bases are shared with TRBD2. V was pared by 4 bases and J by 0 bases, with 10 bases of the junction left unmatched. Germline loops: CDR1 SGHAT, CDR2 FQNNGV. The CDR3 has 18 residues. CDR3 sequence: CASSYGLAGSFLSYEQYF. The CDR3 coding sequence is TGTGCCAGCAGCTACGGACTAGCGGGGTCTTTCCTCTCCTACGAGCAGTACTTC.

This chain uses TRBV30 with TRBJ2-3, with D possibly matching TRBD1 (5 bases). The CDR3 totals 14 residues. The V and J ends lost 1 base and 0 bases respectively, with 8 bases between them. CDR1 and CDR2 from the germline V gene are GTSNPN and SVGIG (reference sequence). DNA for the CDR3: TGTGCCTGGAGTGCAGGGCATAGCACAGATACGCAGTATTTT. Translated, it gives CAWSAGHSTDTQYF. Drawing the rest from reference TRBV30 and TRBJ2-3, the complete variable domain is SQTIHQWPATLVQPVGSPLSLECTVEGTSNPNLYWYRQAAGRGLQLLFYSVGIGQISSEVPQNLSASRPQDRQFILSSKKLLLSDSGFYLCAWSAGHSTDTQYFGPGTRLTVL.

The V gene is TRBV30, the J gene TRBJ1-1; D ambiguous. The germline CDR1 and CDR2 sequences are GTSNPN and SVGIG (reference sequence). Trimming took 1 base from V and 0 from J, leaving 9 bases between them. The CDR3 has 14 amino acids. The DNA for the CDR3 is TGTGCCTGGAGTGCCCATCCTATGAACACTGAAGCTTTCTTT. Protein sequence: CAWSAHPMNTEAFF.